Here is one T cell receptor (beta chain) with its context. This clonotype was seen many times. Its specific antigen is unknown. No base quality information exists; no much larger clone differs at one position. The sample comes from a study of identical twins' blood T cells (dated by TCRdb to 2012 to 2014). The study in broad terms: The 12 libraries, six for the alpha chain and six for the beta chain, together yielded 45 million to 50 million Illumina reads. To assess how genetics influences repertoire formation, the study used next-generation sequencing to compare the TCR alpha and beta chain repertoires of three pairs of monozygous twins.

The library was made by 5' RACE. These reads were obtained on an Illumina Genome Analyzer IIx. RNA-based TCR cDNA libraries were prepared by a previously described protocol with several modifications. To prevent cross-contamination, sample-specific barcodes were added to both ends of each TCR cDNA library during cDNA synthesis and amplification. In the authors' own workflow: Between about 95,000 and nearly 500,000 clonotypes were identified per individual, and about 2.2 to 3.6 million CDR3-containing reads were obtained per library. Reads with improper barcode index combinations were discarded, and clonesets were then built for each library with the MiTCR software. MiTCR filtered or rescued low-quality reads and corrected PCR and sequencing errors when assembling CDR3 clonotypes. Artificial out-of-frame clonotypes were mapped to in-frame sequences, with one indel allowed in the CDR3, and then removed. Similarity of V and J gene usage between donors was measured as Jensen-Shannon divergence divided by mean entropy. TCRdb reanalyzed the raw reads on its own, using fastp at Q25 for trimming and MiXCR for clone calling, and kept in-frame beta chains. Rows with one shared CDR3 protein collapse into an entry with the most common genes and DNA. These V and J calls derive from TCRdb rather than the authors' analysis. Counted in this sample were about 370,000 distinct CDR3 sequences; 28% of them appeared once. In total, the top ten clones hold about 6% of the sample.

Six healthy women forming three monozygous twin pairs were used as donors. All three twin pairs had been reared together and were thought likely to have met the same infectious agents and vaccines. TCR cDNA libraries were prepared from RNA that had been isolated from peripheral blood mononuclear cells. The full study reports these points: Twin pairs were reported to be markedly more alike in V gene usage than unrelated donors were, even when looking at non-selected out-of-frame TCRbeta clonotypes. The study stated that the proposed role of the TCRalpha J segment in MHC recognition during thymic selection needs to be validated by independent studies. Among the most abundant TCRbeta clonotypes, every donor shared more CDR3 sequences with her own twin than with unrelated donors. How many CDR3 clonotypes two donors shared depended mainly on the product of their cloneset sizes, and the twins did not clearly stray from this trend. Environmental influences could not be excluded as an explanation for twin similarity, since twins were reared together.

V was cut back by 3 bases and J by 0 bases, leaving a gap of 5 bases between them. Via the germline V gene, CDR1 is SQVTM and CDR2 ANQGSEA. From its cysteine to its phenylalanine, the CDR3 spans 12 amino acids. CDR3 DNA only is kept here, 36 bases in frame from base 1. The source material was PBMCs. This clonotype was sampled from a woman aged 18 to 55 in good health. The receptor chain draws on TRBV29-1 and TRBJ2-5, with the D gene call left open. The DNA sequence reads TGCAGCGTTGACCAGAACCAAGAGACCCAGTACTTC. This is translated as CSVDQNQETQYF.